This record looks at one TCR beta chain sequence and its context. Its antigen is still unknown. There are no base qualities to consult, and no much larger clone falls within one base. Genomic DNA was isolated using the Qiagen DNeasy kit from unsorted PBMCs as well as from negatively selected CD4+ and CD8+ fractions. TCR beta CDR3 regions were subjected to amplification by immunoSEQ multiplex PCR with primers that anneal to V and J segments. A synthetic immune receptor repertoire was used to minimize amplification bias, and any remaining bias was removed computationally after sequencing. In the source study's methods: Repertoire diversity was quantified as the Shannon entropy index using custom Python scripts. Unsorted, CD4+ and CD8+ repertoires were analyzed separately, except in combined analyses where CD4+ and CD8+ sequences were merged in silico. A clone counted as expanded when the clone's frequency after treatment rose at least 2-fold relative to C1D1, and clones undetected at baseline were given a pseudocount of 0.5. Clones with 0 or 1 copy at C1D1 were classified as singleton clones, and clones with 2 or more copies were classified as non-singleton clones. Clones expanded in unsorted samples were annotated as CD4+, CD8+ or unknown by matching protein sequences in sorted samples from the same patient. Wilcoxon tests on paired samples were used to test diversity changes from C1D1 to C4D1. TCRdb holds this immuneACCESS table with in-frame rearrangements only. Some clones are missing; in checked studies, unresolved V genes explain under half, and the rest has no known cause. The DNA gave D and trimming, while V, J and clone size come from that table. The sample profile shows tens of thousands of clones; just over 70% of them were found once. 3% to 4% of the sample is taken by the ten largest.

These data come from a study of PD-1 blockade in classical Hodgkin lymphoma (dated by TCRdb to about 2020). With respect to the entire study: Nivolumab dosing was 3 mg/kg intravenously every 2 weeks, continuing until either disease progression or unacceptable toxicity. The study used TCR beta sequencing and CyTOF to define a peripheral blood immune signature of response to PD-1 blockade in classical Hodgkin lymphoma. Study-wide findings and limitations: Newly diagnosed patients were reported to have lower baseline TCR diversity than healthy donors, and relapsed/refractory patients were reported to have lower baseline TCR diversity still. Lower diversity was observed in patients in whom nivolumab was started less than 1 year after ASCT, and these patients were excluded from later analyses so that confounding by immune reconstitution would be avoided. By C4D1, a significant rise was seen in CD4+ TCR diversity but not in CD8+ TCR diversity (p=0.0027 vs p=0.16), and the rise was most apparent among complete responders (p=0.02). The study was restricted to a single clinical trial cohort, and the causes of repertoire differences, possibly disease activity or prior therapy, were left undefined. Among trial patients, those achieving complete response had baseline diversity similar to that of newly diagnosed patients, while diversity was significantly lower in partial responders and progressors.

Trimming removed 2 bases from V and 5 bases from J, leaving 12 bases between the germline ends. From a lookup of the germline V gene (reference sequence), CDR1 and CDR2 are MNHNY and SVGAGI. The CDR3 goes from the cysteine to the phenylalanine over 14 residues. Only the CDR3 part of the read is kept: 42 bases, read in frame from the first base. Interpreted using the paper, the time point label stands for: cycle 2 day 1 (C2D1) of nivolumab. All trial patients had relapsed after autologous stem cell transplantation, with cohorts A, B and C differing in prior brentuximab vedotin exposure. The trial cohort comprised 56 patients with relapsed/refractory classical Hodgkin lymphoma whose best overall responses were complete response, partial response or progressive disease. Trial patients were treated with single-agent nivolumab in the multi-cohort phase II CheckMate 205 trial. An independent review committee assessed best overall response by applying the 2007 International Working Group response criteria. Trial PBMCs were obtained immediately prior to nivolumab initiation (C1D1) and on therapy at cycle 2 day 1 and cycle 4 day 1. Peripheral blood was collected in 8 mL Vacutainer Cell Preparation Tubes, from which PBMCs were isolated by centrifugation and then cryopreserved.

This receptor was identified in a human donor with classical Hodgkin lymphoma. Recombination connected TRBV6-6 to TRBJ2-5; the D gene is perhaps TRBD2, on 5 matching bases. Sequences were derived from peripheral blood mononuclear cells (PBMCs), sampled before the second cycle of nivolumab. The DNA reads TGTGCCAGCAGTTACCCCGACCCGGGGGAGACCCAGTACTTC. Translation gives CASSYPDPGETQYF.